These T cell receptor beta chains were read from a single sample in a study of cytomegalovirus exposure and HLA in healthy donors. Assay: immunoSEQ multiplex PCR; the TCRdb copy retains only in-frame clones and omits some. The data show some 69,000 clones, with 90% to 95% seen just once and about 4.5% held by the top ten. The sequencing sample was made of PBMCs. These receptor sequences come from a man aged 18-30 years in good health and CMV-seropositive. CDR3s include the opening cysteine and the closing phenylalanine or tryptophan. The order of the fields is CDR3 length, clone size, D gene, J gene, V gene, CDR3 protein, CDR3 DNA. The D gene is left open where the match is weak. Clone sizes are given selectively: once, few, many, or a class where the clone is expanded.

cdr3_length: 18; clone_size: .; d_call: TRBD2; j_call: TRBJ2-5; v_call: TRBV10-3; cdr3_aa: CAISESRLAGAVQETQYF; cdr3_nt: TGTGCCATCAGTGAGTCAAGGCTAGCGGGGGCCGTCCAAGAGACCCAGTACTTC
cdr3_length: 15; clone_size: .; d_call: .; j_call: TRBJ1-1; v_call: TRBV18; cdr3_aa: CASSPLGQLNTEAFF; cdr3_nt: TGTGCCAGCTCACCCCTTGGACAGTTGAACACTGAAGCTTTCTTT
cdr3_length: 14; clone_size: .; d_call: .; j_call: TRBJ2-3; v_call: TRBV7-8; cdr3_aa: CASSPRTGTDTQYF; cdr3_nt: TGTGCCAGCAGCCCTAGGACAGGCACAGATACGCAGTATTTT
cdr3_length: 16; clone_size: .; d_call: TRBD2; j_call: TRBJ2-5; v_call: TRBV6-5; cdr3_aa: CASSYSWREVQETQYF; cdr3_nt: TGTGCCAGCAGTTACTCTTGGCGGGAGGTCCAAGAGACCCAGTACTTC
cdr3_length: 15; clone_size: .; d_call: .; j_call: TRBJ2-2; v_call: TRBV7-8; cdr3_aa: CASSPGLGRYGELFF; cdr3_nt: TGTGCCAGCAGCCCTGGGTTAGGGAGGTACGGGGAGCTGTTTTTT
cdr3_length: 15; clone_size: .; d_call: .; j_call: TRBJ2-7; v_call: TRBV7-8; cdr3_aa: CASSLARYPPYEQYF; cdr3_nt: TGTGCCAGCAGCTTAGCCAGGTACCCTCCCTACGAGCAGTACTTC
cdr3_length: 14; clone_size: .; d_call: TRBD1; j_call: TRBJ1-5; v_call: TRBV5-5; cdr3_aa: CASSTGTGSAPQHF; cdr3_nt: TGTGCCAGCAGCACAGGGACAGGGTCGGCGCCCCAGCATTTT
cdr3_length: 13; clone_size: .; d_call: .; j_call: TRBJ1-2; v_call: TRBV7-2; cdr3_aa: CASSLGGRDGYTF; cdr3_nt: TGTGCCAGCAGCTTGGGGGGAAGGGATGGCTACACCTTC
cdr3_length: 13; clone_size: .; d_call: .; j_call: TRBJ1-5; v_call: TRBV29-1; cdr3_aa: CSVVEGEGQPQHF; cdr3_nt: TGCAGCGTTGTAGAGGGGGAGGGTCAGCCCCAGCATTTT
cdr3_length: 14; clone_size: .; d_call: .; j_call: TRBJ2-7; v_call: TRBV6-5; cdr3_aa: CASSYSGRTYEQYF; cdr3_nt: TGTGCCAGCAGTTACTCCGGCAGGACCTACGAGCAGTACTTC
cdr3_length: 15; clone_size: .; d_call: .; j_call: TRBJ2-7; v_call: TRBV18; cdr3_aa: CASSPVRDSSYEQYF; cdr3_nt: TGTGCCAGCTCACCTGTCCGTGACAGCTCCTACGAGCAGTACTTC
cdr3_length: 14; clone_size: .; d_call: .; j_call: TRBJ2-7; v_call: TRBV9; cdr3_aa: CASSADSLLGQQYF; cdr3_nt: TGTGCCAGCAGCGCGGACAGCCTCCTAGGTCAGCAGTACTTC
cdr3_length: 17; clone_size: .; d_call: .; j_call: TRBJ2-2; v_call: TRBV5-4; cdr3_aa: CASSTLGGSLNTGELFF; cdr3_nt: TGTGCCAGCAGCACCCTAGGGGGTTCGCTAAACACCGGGGAGCTGTTTTTT
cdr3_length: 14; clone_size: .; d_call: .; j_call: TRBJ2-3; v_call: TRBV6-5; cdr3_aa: CASSYRLGADTQYF; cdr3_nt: TGTGCCAGCAGTTACCGTCTCGGGGCAGATACGCAGTATTTT
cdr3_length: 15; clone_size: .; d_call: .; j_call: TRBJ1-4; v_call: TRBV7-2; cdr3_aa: CASSLDYFTNEKLFF; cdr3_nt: TGTGCCAGCAGCTTAGATTACTTTACTAATGAAAAACTGTTTTTT
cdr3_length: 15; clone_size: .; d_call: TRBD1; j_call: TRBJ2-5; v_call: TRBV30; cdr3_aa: CAWTTRGQGTETQYF; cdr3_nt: TGTGCCTGGACCACCCGGGGACAGGGTACAGAGACCCAGTACTTC
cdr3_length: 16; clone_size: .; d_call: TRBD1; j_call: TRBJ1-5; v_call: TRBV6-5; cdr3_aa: CASSYTTGNSNQPQHF; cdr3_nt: TGTGCCAGCAGTTACACGACAGGGAATAGCAATCAGCCCCAGCATTTT
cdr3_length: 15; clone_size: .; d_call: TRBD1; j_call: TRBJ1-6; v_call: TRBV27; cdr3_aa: CASSKTGFYNSPLHF; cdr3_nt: TGTGCCAGCAGCAAGACAGGGTTCTATAATTCACCCCTCCACTTT
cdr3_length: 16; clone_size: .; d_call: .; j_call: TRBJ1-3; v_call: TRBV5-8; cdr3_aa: CASSLAMDRGGNTIYF; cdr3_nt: TGTGCCAGCAGCTTAGCGATGGACAGAGGTGGAAACACCATATATTTT
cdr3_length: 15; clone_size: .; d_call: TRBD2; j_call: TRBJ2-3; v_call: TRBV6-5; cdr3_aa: CASSYSGSGTDTQYF; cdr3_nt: TGTGCCAGCAGTTACAGCGGGAGTGGCACAGATACGCAGTATTTT
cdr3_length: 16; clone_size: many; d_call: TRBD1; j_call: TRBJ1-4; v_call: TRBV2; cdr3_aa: CASSEKGGTGSEKLFF; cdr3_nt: TGTGCCAGCAGTGAGAAAGGAGGGACAGGGAGCGAAAAACTGTTTTTT
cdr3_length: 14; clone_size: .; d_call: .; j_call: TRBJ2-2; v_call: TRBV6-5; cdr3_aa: CASSYSGDTGELFF; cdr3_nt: TGTGCCAGCAGTTACTCCGGGGACACCGGGGAGCTGTTTTTT
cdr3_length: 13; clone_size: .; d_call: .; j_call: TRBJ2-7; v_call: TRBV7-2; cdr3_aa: CASSPSGGNEQYF; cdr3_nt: TGTGCCAGCAGCCCCTCTGGCGGGAACGAGCAGTACTTC
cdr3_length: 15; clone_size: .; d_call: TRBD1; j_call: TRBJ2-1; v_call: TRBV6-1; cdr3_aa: CASSDLAGGYNEQFF; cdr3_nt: TGTGCCAGCAGTGACCTAGCAGGGGGATACAATGAGCAGTTCTTC
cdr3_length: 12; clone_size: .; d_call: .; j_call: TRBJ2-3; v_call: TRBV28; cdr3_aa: CASSQLGDTQYF; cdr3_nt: TGTGCCAGCAGCCAACTAGGAGATACGCAGTATTTT
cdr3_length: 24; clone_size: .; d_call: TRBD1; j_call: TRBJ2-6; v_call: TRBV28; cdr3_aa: CASSLGWEQRTGAKGRSGANVLTF; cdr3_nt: TGTGCCAGCAGTTTAGGGTGGGAGCAGAGGACAGGGGCAAAAGGGCGCTCTGGGGCCAACGTCCTGACTTTC
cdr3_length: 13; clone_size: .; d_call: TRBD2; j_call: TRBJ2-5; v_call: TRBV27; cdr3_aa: CASSFWGGETQYF; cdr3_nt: TGTGCCAGCAGTTTTTGGGGGGGGGAGACCCAGTACTTC
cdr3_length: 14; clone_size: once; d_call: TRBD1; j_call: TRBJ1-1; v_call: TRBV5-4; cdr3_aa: CASSPQGARTEAFF; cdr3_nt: TGTGCCAGCAGCCCACAGGGGGCTCGGACTGAAGCTTTCTTT
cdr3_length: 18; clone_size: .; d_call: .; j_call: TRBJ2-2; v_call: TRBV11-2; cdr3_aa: CASSLRPRVEERAGELFF; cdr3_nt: TGTGCCAGCAGCTTGCGTCCCAGGGTGGAAGAACGAGCCGGGGAGCTGTTTTTT
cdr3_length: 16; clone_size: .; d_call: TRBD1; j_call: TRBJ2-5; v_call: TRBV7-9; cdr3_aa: CASSFYTGTAQETQYF; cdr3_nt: TGTGCCAGCAGCTTCTACACGGGGACAGCACAAGAGACCCAGTACTTC
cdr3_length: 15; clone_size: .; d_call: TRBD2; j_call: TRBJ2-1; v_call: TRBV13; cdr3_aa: CASSPGEREHNEQFF; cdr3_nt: TGTGCCAGCAGCCCCGGGGAGCGGGAGCACAATGAGCAGTTCTTC
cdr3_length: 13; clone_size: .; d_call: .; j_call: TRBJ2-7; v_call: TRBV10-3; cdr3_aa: CAISEGEDYEQYF; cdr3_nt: TGTGCCATCAGTGAGGGGGAGGACTACGAGCAGTACTTC
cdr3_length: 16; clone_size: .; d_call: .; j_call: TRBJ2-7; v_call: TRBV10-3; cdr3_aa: CAISPFRSGSSYEQYF; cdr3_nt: TGTGCCATCAGTCCGTTCAGGAGCGGAAGCTCCTACGAGCAGTACTTC
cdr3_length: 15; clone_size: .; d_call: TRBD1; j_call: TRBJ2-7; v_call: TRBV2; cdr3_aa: CASSLSQGTAYEQYF; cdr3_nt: TGTGCCAGCAGCCTCTCACAGGGGACGGCCTACGAGCAGTACTTC
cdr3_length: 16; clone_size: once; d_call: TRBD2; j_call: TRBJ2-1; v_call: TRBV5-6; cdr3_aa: CASSLGAGGTYNEQFF; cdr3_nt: TGTGCCAGCAGCTTGGGAGCGGGAGGGACCTACAATGAGCAGTTCTTC
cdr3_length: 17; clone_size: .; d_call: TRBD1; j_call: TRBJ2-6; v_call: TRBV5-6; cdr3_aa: CASSLWTGSSGANVLTF; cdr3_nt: TGTGCCAGCAGCTTATGGACAGGGTCCTCTGGGGCCAACGTCCTGACTTTC
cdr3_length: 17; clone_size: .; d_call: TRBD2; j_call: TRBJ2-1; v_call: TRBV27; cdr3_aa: CASSPLVHSGRAHEQFF; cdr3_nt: TGTGCCAGCAGTCCCCTAGTCCACAGCGGGAGGGCCCATGAGCAGTTCTTC
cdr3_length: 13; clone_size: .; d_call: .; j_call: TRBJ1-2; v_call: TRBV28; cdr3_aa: CASSLTSGRGYTF; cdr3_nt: TGTGCCAGCAGTCTAACATCGGGGAGAGGCTACACCTTC
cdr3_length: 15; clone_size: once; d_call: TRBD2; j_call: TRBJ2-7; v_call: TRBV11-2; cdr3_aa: CASRILAGGPYEQYF; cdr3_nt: TGTGCCAGCAGAATACTAGCGGGAGGGCCCTACGAGCAGTACTTC